The 8 T cell receptor beta chains in this list originate from one sample, sequenced in a study of T cell repertoires in cytomegalovirus infection. TCRdb reprocessed the reads with MiXCR, giving one entry per CDR3 protein. The sample contains some 900,000 distinct CDR3 sequences, 32% of which appear only once. These receptors have no known antigen. The sequences come from cultured CD8+ T cells from PBMCs, collected from culture after CMV antigen stimulation. These receptor sequences come from a human donor in good health (CMV status not recorded). Some clones in this sample may be carry-over from other donors' samples.

The rearrangement joins TRBV6-2 or TRBV6-3 to TRBJ1-5, with D possibly TRBD1 on 6 matching bases. CDR3 length: 15 residues. V lost 4 bases and J 2 bases, leaving 12 bases between the germline ends. The V gene's germline CDR1 is MNHEY and CDR2 SVGEGT. The CDR3 coding sequence is TGTGCCAGCAGTTTGCCGGGACAAGGCAATCAGCCCCAGCATTTT. Its translation is CASSLPGQGNQPQHF.

This chain uses TRBV6-5 with TRBJ2-3, with D unclear. Germline CDR1 is MNHEY and CDR2 is SVGAGI. The CDR3 contains 17 residues. V dropped 6 bases and J dropped 2 bases, with 21 bases sitting between them. CDR3 sequence (DNA): TGTGCCAGCAGCGAGACTCCGGGTCCACAGACCACAGATACGCAGTATTTT. It specifies CASSETPGPQTTDTQYF.

The CDR3 sequence is CASSEGTFGSPLHF. CDR3 in DNA: TGCGCCAGCAGTGAAGGGACTTTTGGGTCACCCCTCCACTTT. J is TRBJ1-6 and V is TRBV10-2; the D gene is possibly TRBD1 (5 bases). The CDR3 has 14 residues. V was clipped by 3 bases and J by 10 bases, with 13 bases between them. Per the germline V gene, CDR1 is WSHSY and CDR2 is SAAADI.

This clonotype was picked up a small number of times. The chain has TRBV9 and TRBJ1-1; TRBD1 aligns across 8 bases. Losses at the gene ends were 4 bases for V and 5 bases for J; bases not matched to a gene: 13. The CDR3 consists of 16 residues. Per germline, CDR1 SGDLS and CDR2 YYNGEE. The chain's CDR3 is CASSLPRTGNMTEAFF. The DNA of the CDR3 is TGTGCCAGCAGCTTACCCAGGACAGGGAATATGACTGAAGCTTTCTTT.

This clonotype was observed a few times. The gene calls are TRBV4-1 and TRBJ2-7; D unclear. Germline V gives CDR1 MGHRA, CDR2 YSYEKL. The CDR3 is 18 amino acids. V was shortened by 1 base and J by 0 bases, with 19 bases between the two germline ends. CDR3 coding DNA: TGCGCCAGCAGCCAAGTTAGACCCTCCGCCACTGGCTCCTACGAGCAGTACTTC. Residues: CASSQVRPSATGSYEQYF.

V gene TRBV6-4 combines with J gene TRBJ2-1; D is undetermined. This CDR3 is built from 15 residues. V gave up 0 bases and J gave up 6 bases, with 12 bases separating them. Germline CDR1 is MRHNA and CDR2 is SNTAGT. This chain's CDR3 is CASSDSYKPGNEQFF. DNA of the CDR3: TGTGCCAGCAGTGACTCGTACAAACCGGGCAATGAGCAGTTCTTC.

The chain recombines TRBV5-3 with TRBJ2-2, with TRBD1 matching over 11 bases. TRBV5-3 is an ORF, with its function uncertain. CDR3 length equals 16 residues. The V and J ends lost 8 bases and 3 bases, in that order; junction bases with no gene match: 9. The CDR3, as DNA: TGTGCCAGCGGACCTGGACAGGGGGCTCACACCGGGGAGCTGTTTTTT. This translates into CASGPGQGAHTGELFF.

This clonotype was detected only a few times. The chain carries TRBV7-9 and TRBJ2-3, with a possible D match to TRBD1 (6 bases). The CDR3 has 13 residues. V was shortened by 6 bases and J by 2 bases, with 9 bases between the two germline ends. The V gene's germline CDR1 is SEHNR and CDR2 FQNEAQ (reference sequence). CDR3 DNA: TGTGCCAGCAGAGGACAGCCCACAGATACGCAGTATTTT. Protein product: CASRGQPTDTQYF.